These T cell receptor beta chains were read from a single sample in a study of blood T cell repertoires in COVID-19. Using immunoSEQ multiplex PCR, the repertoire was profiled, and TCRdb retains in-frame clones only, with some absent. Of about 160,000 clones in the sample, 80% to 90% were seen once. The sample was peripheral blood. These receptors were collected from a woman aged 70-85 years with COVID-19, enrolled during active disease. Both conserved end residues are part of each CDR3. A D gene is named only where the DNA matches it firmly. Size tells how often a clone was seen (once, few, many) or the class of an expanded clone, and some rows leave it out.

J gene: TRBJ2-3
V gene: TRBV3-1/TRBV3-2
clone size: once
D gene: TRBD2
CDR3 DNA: TGTGCCAGCAGCCAACTAACCTCGACTAGCGGGTTTTATACGCAGTATTTT
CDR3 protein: CASSQLTSTSGFYTQYF

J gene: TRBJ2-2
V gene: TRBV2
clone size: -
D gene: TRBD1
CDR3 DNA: TGTGCCAGCAGCCGGGGACAGGGGGCCACCGGGGAGCTGTTTTTT
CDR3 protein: CASSRGQGATGELFF

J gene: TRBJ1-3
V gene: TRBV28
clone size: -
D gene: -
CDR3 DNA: TGTGCCAGCAAAAAGGGGGCTGGAAACACCATATATTTT
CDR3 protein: CASKKGAGNTIYF

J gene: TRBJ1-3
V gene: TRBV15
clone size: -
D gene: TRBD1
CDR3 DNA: TGTGCCACCAGCAGAGGTCCCCCCCAGGGGGTGGCTGGAAACACCATATATTTT
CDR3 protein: CATSRGPPQGVAGNTIYF

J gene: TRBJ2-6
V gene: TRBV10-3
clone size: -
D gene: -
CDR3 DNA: TGTGCCATCAAGGAGTCGGAGGGGCCCACAGAGGCCAACGTCCTGACTTTC
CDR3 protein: CAIKESEGPTEANVLTF

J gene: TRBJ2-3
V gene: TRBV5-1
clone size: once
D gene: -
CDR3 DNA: TGCGCCAGCAGCCGGGACTTCACAGATACGCAGTATTTT
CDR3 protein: CASSRDFTDTQYF

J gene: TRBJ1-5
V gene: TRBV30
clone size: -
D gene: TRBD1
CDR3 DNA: TGTGCCTTCTCGACAGGGGTCAATCAGCCCCAGCATTTT
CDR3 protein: CAFSTGVNQPQHF

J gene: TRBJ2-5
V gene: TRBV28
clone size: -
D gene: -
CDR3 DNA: TGTGCCAGCAGTCTTTTTCTGAGAGTTCAAGAGACCCAGTACTTC
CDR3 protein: CASSLFLRVQETQYF

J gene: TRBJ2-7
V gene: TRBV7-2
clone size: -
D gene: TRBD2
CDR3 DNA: TGTGCCAGCAGCTTAGCGGCTAGCGGGCACTCGATTTCCTACGAGCAGTACTTC
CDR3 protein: CASSLAASGHSISYEQYF

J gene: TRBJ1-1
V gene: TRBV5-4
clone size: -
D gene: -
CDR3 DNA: TGTGCCAGCAGCTCCCGTAACACTGAAGCTTTCTTT
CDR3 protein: CASSSRNTEAFF

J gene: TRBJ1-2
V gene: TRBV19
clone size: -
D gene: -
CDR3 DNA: TGTGCCAGTAGCACACAGGGCAAGCTCTATGGCTACACCTTC
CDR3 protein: CASSTQGKLYGYTF

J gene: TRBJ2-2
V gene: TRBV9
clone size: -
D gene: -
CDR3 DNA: TGTGCCAGCAGCGTGGCGGGGGCCCCTCTCGGGGAGCTGTTTTTT
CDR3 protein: CASSVAGAPLGELFF

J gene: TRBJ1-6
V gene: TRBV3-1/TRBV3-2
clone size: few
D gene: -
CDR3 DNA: TGTGCCAGCAGCCAAGGGCAAAACAATTCACCCCTCCACTTT
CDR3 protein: CASSQGQNNSPLHF

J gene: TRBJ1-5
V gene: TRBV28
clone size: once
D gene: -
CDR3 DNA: TGTGCCAGCAGTTTAGAGGTAAGGACAGTCCCCAATCAGCCCCAGCATTTT
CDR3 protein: CASSLEVRTVPNQPQHF

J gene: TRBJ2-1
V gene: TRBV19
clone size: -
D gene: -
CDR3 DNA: TGTGCCAGTACCCAGGGGCTAGCAGACAATGAGCAGTTCTTC
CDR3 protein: CASTQGLADNEQFF

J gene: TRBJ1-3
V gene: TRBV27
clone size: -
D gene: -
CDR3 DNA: TGTGCCAGCAGTTCTAACAGGCCCTCTGGAAACACCATATATTTT
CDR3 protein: CASSSNRPSGNTIYF

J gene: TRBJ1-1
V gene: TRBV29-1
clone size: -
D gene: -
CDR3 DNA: TGCAGCGTCCGGGGGGTGGAAGCTTTCTTT
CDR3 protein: CSVRGVEAFF

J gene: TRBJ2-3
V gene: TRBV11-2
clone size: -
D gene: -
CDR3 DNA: TGTGCCAGCAGCTTAGTCCGGGGGAGCACAGATACGCAGTATTTT
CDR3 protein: CASSLVRGSTDTQYF

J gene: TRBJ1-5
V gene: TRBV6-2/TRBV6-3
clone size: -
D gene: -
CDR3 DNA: TGTGCCAGCAGTTACTCACCCACGTCGGAGGTTAGGGCTTCGGGCAATCAGCCCCAGCATTTT
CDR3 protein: CASSYSPTSEVRASGNQPQHF

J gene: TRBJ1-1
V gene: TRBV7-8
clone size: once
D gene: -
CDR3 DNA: TGTGCCAGCAGCACGGGATACATCCGGAACACTGAAGCTTTCTTT
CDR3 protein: CASSTGYIRNTEAFF